This T cell receptor beta chain was retrieved from a study of T cell repertoires in cytomegalovirus infection. V lost 6 bases, J lost 2 bases, and 21 bases stayed unmatched. Germline CDR1 reads MNHEY; CDR2 reads SVGAGI. This CDR3 region has 21 residues. TCRdb re-called the reads through MiXCR, storing one row per CDR3 protein. The sample comprises around 180,000 distinct CDR3 sequences, about 28% of which are singletons, and approximately 31% rests with the top ten. This TCR was recovered from a human donor in good health (CMV status not recorded). Some clones in this sample may be carry-over from other donors' samples. The sequenced sample consisted of PBMCs. This chain connects TRBV6-5 to TRBJ1-5; TRBD1 aligns across 11 bases. CDR3 loop: CASRRSSPGTGGRIGNQPQHF. CDR3 coding DNA: TGTGCCAGCAGACGTTCGTCCCCCGGGACAGGGGGAAGGATTGGCAATCAGCCCCAGCATTTT.